This T cell receptor beta chain was recorded in a study of T cell responses to AZD1222 COVID-19 vaccine. Study-wide points: Spike was spanned by vaccine-associated CD4 TCRs, which were dominant at 160-218 and 743-854. It should be noted that donors were predominantly white British and more often female, and clonal diversity was possibly underestimated. The reported proportion of spike-specific TCRs targeting unmutated variant regions was nearly half.

The CDR3 length is 14 residues. Germline loops: CDR1 LNHDA, CDR2 SQIVND (reference sequence). V gave up 0 bases and J gave up 1 base, with 5 bases separating them. The assay was immunoSEQ multiplex PCR, and TCRdb's table has in-frame clones only and misses some. The sample carries 99,000 or so clones, approximately 90% recorded once. With respect to this clone: Antigen specificity is unknown.

V is TRBV19 and J is TRBJ2-3; D uncertain. The sequences come from peripheral blood, collected on day 0 of AZD1222 vaccination. The receptor's source is an adult in good health. The CDR3 spells CASSIDTGTDTQYF. CDR3 nucleotide sequence: TGTGCCAGTAGTATAGATACCGGCACAGATACGCAGTATTTT. The full variable domain, completed using reference TRBV19 and TRBJ2-3, is DGGITQSPKYLFRKEGQNVTLSCEQNLNHDAMYWYRQDPGQGLRLIYYSQIVNDFQKGDIAEGYSVSREKKESFPLTVTSAQKNPTAFYLCASSIDTGTDTQYFGPGTRLTVL.